This T cell receptor (beta chain) stems from a study of CD4 T cells in relation to SARS-CoV-2 and coronaviruses. The assay was immunoSEQ multiplex PCR, and TCRdb's table has in-frame clones only and misses some. The top ten hold 0.3% to 0.45% of the sample, which has around 54,000 clones, 92% seen once. Findings and caveats of the study: In roughly 61% of donors, memory CD4+ clonotypes crossrecognized SARS-CoV-2 and at least one common cold coronavirus spike.

Germline values: CDR1 SEHNR, CDR2 FQNEAQ (reference sequence). V was cut by 4 bases and J by 5 bases, with 6 bases left in between. The CDR3 runs to 12 residues. In regard to this clone: Its antigen is currently unknown.

The J gene is TRBJ1-5, the V gene TRBV7-9; D ambiguous. The source is an adult with COVID-19. The sample was naive CD4+ T cells from PBMCs. Subset indicated: naive CD4+ T cells isolated by negative enrichment. In DNA, the CDR3 is TGTGCCAGCAGCTACAACGATCAGCCCCAGCATTTT. Translation gives CASSYNDQPQHF.